This entry features one T cell receptor (beta chain) sequence. Time point described: peripheral blood 6 weeks after treatment start. Enrolled patients showed locally advanced or metastatic urothelial carcinoma. This specimen comes from a study of PD-L1 blockade in urothelial cancer. Study context: Earlier, patients had received 0 to 3 chemotherapy regimens.

Each PCR received spiked synthetic TCR analog templates. Repertoires were generated with immunoSEQ multiplex PCR, while TCRdb's copy carries only in-frame clones and drops some. This sample has about 29,000 clones, with roughly 84% found just once. This sample comprised PBMCs, obtained around atezolizumab (anti-PD-L1) treatment. The TCR sequence derives from a man between 70 and 80 years old with urothelial cancer.

Here the CDR3 reads CASSLAAGGTTEAFF. The CDR3 bases are TGTGCCAGCAGCTTAGCGGCAGGGGGAACGACTGAAGCTTTCTTT. V is TRBV7-9 and J is TRBJ1-1, with TRBD1 matching over 7 bases. Germline CDR1 SEHNR, CDR2 FQNEAQ (reference sequence). The CDR3 has 15 amino acids. The V and J ends lost 0 bases and 5 bases, in that order; junction bases with no gene match: 6.